This T cell receptor beta chain was identified during a study of cytomegalovirus exposure and HLA in healthy donors. As for the study in general: From HLA-typed donors, an early data release held roughly 89 million unique TCRs.

The CDR3 totals 18 residues. The germline V gene has CDR1 SGHDN and CDR2 FVKESK. V dropped 4 bases and J dropped 1 base, with 20 bases sitting between them. The PCR had 60 Vbeta and 13 Jbeta primers. Produced via immunoSEQ multiplex PCR; TCRdb's table is partial and in-frame only. The sample carries around 100,000 clones, around 79% recorded once. The V call is TRBV14, the J call TRBJ2-1; weak D call: TRBD2 (6 bases). The sequence came from a man aged 45-60 years in good health and CMV-seropositive. Sequenced: PBMCs. CDR3: CASSPHGGMGTSYNEQFF. In nucleotides, the CDR3 is TGTGCCAGCAGCCCTCATGGGGGGATGGGGACGTCCTACAATGAGCAGTTCTTC.